This is a list of T cell receptor beta chains from one sample in a study of Ad26.COV2.S vaccination and SARS-CoV-2 variants. Here immunoSEQ multiplex PCR was the method, and the copy in TCRdb shows in-frame clones only, minus some. The sample holds about 370,000 clones; 88% are singletons and the top ten take roughly 3%. The sample was peripheral blood, taken in a trial of Ad26.COV2.S vaccine versus placebo. The origin of the receptors is a person aged 18-65 years who received the Ad26.COV2.S COVID-19 vaccine or a placebo. Both conserved end residues are part of each CDR3. The order of the fields is V gene, clone size, J gene, D gene, CDR3 DNA, CDR3 protein. The D gene is left open where the match is weak. A clone size is listed for some rows: how often the clone was seen (once, few, many), or a class if it is expanded.

TRBV14,few,TRBJ1-6,NA,TGTGCCAGCAGCGTAGGGTATTCACCCCTCCACTTT,CASSVGYSPLHF
TRBV3-1/TRBV3-2,NA,TRBJ1-1,NA,TGTGCCAGCAGCCAAGGGTTAGGCCTTTCCACTGAAGCTTTCTTT,CASSQGLGLSTEAFF
TRBV9,NA,TRBJ1-1,NA,TGTGCCAGCAGCGTCGGGAGTGAGGGTGAAGCTTTCTTT,CASSVGSEGEAFF
TRBV9,NA,TRBJ2-3,NA,TGTGCCAGCAGCCCCCCAGGTGGGGTTACAGATACGCAGTATTTT,CASSPPGGVTDTQYF
TRBV9,NA,TRBJ1-6,NA,TGTGCCAGCAGCGCGCGGGTCCGACCGGGAGAACTTTTGAGGGCCCTCCACTTT,CASSARVRPGELLRALHF
TRBV5-6,NA,TRBJ2-7,NA,TGTGCCAGCAGCCAGGAGGGGGGGCTCAACCACGAGCAGTACTTC,CASSQEGGLNHEQYF
TRBV19,NA,TRBJ2-2,TRBD1,TGTGCCAGTAGTCTCGTGTGGGGACAGGGGAAAGAGACCGGGGAGCTGTTTTTT,CASSLVWGQGKETGELFF
TRBV5-6,NA,TRBJ2-7,NA,TGTGCCAGCAGCCCCCGCGGAGGGTATGACGAGCAGTACTTC,CASSPRGGYDEQYF
TRBV29-1,NA,TRBJ1-2,TRBD1,TGCAGCGTAACGGACAGGGTTTATGGCTACACCTTC,CSVTDRVYGYTF
TRBV11-2,NA,TRBJ1-4,NA,TGTGCCAGCAGAAGGACAGACACTAATGAAAAACTGTTTTTT,CASRRTDTNEKLFF
TRBV27,once,TRBJ1-4,TRBD1,TGTGCCAGCAGTTCCACAGGGGTAACTAATGAAAAACTGTTTTTT,CASSSTGVTNEKLFF
TRBV5-1,NA,TRBJ1-2,TRBD1,TGCGCCAGCAGCGGGACAGGGATCAATGGCTATGGCTACACCTTC,CASSGTGINGYGYTF
TRBV19,NA,TRBJ1-5,NA,TGTGCCAGTAGTGGGGAGGTGAATCAGCCCCAGCATTTT,CASSGEVNQPQHF
TRBV10-3,NA,TRBJ1-2,TRBD1,TGTGCCATCAACGGACAGGGGACGCGGGTCTTGAACGATGGCTACACCTTC,CAINGQGTRVLNDGYTF
TRBV19,once,TRBJ2-1,NA,TGTGCCAGTAACCCGCAATCGGGTTACAATGAGCAGTTCTTC,CASNPQSGYNEQFF
TRBV27,NA,TRBJ2-1,TRBD2,TGTGCCAGCAGTTTATCTAGACTAGCGGGGGGAATATACAATGAGCAGTTCTTC,CASSLSRLAGGIYNEQFF
TRBV5-1,NA,TRBJ2-7,TRBD1,TGCGCCAGCAGCACCGGGACAGGAGCTTACGAGCAGTACTTC,CASSTGTGAYEQYF
TRBV5-1,NA,TRBJ2-1,NA,TGCGCCAGCAGCTTCGACAGCGTGGGCAATGAGCAGTTCTTC,CASSFDSVGNEQFF
TRBV10-3,few,TRBJ1-4,NA,TGTGCCAGCTCGGACAGTACAACTAATGAAAAACTGTTTTTT,CASSDSTTNEKLFF
TRBV10-2,NA,TRBJ2-4,NA,TGCGCCAGCAGTGAATCTGGCGGGACAGCCAAAAACATTCAGTACTTC,CASSESGGTAKNIQYF
TRBV19,NA,TRBJ2-2,TRBD1,TGTGCCACCTCGACAGGGGTTAACAGCGGGGAGCTGTTTTTT,CATSTGVNSGELFF
TRBV11-2,NA,TRBJ1-1,TRBD1,TGTGCCAGCAGTTCGACCGGACAGGGCTCAACTGTGAACACTGAAGCTTTCTTT,CASSSTGQGSTVNTEAFF
TRBV4-1,NA,TRBJ2-2,NA,TGCGCCAGCAAGGGATTTACAGAGAACACCGGGGAGCTGTTTTTT,CASKGFTENTGELFF
TRBV3-1/TRBV3-2,NA,TRBJ1-1,NA,TGTGCCAGCAGCCAGACGGAGGGGGAAGCTTTCTTT,CASSQTEGEAFF
TRBV4-1,NA,TRBJ1-6,TRBD1,TGCGCCAGCAGCCAAGACCCTGGGCAGGGGGCTTCTTCACCCCTCCACTTT,CASSQDPGQGASSPLHF
TRBV10-3,NA,TRBJ2-5,NA,TGTGCCACGATTCCTTGGGAGACCCAGTACTTC,CATIPWETQYF
TRBV4-1,NA,TRBJ2-5,NA,TGCGCCAGCAGCCAAGGTCGAACTACCCAAGAGACCCAGTACTTC,CASSQGRTTQETQYF